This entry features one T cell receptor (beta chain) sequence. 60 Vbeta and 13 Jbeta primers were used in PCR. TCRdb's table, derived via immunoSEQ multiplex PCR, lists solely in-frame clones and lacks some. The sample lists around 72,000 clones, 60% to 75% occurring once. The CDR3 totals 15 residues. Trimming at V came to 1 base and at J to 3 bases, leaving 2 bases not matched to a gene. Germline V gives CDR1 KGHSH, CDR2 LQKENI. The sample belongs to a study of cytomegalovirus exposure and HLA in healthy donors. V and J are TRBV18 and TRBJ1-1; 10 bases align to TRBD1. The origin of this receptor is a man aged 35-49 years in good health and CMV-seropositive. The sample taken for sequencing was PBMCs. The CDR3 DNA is TGTGCCAGCTCACCACGGACAGGGGGTGACACTGAAGCTTTCTTT. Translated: CASSPRTGGDTEAFF.